The text below deals with one T cell receptor beta chain. Profiling relied on immunoSEQ multiplex PCR, and the TCRdb table lists in-frame clones only, not all of them. The profile shows approximately 150,000 clones, 91% of them singletons. This sample stems from a study of T cell responses to AZD1222 COVID-19 vaccine. Germline V lookup: CDR1 MGHRA, CDR2 YSYEKL. The V gene lost 1 base and the J gene lost 3 bases, with 11 bases spanning the gap. There are 15 residues in the CDR3. This chain uses TRBV4-1 with TRBJ2-3; D is ambiguous. The TCR sequence derives from an adult in good health. The sequences come from peripheral blood, collected on day 0 of AZD1222 vaccination. The CDR3 region is CASSQVDLGTDTQYF. The CDR3 DNA reads as TGCGCCAGCAGCCAAGTGGACCTAGGGACAGATACGCAGTATTTT.